These T cell receptor beta chains were read from a single sample in a study of cytomegalovirus exposure and HLA in healthy donors. The method was immunoSEQ multiplex PCR; TCRdb's version includes in-frame clones alone and lacks a portion of them. Here the sample spans 170,000 or so clones, under 85% being singletons. The sample taken for sequencing was PBMCs. The receptors were gathered from a man younger than 35 in good health and CMV-seronegative. CDR3s include the opening cysteine and the closing phenylalanine or tryptophan. Each record gives: J gene, clone size, V gene, D gene, CDR3 length, CDR3 DNA, CDR3 protein. D genes are given only for firm matches. Clone size, where shown, is once, few, many, or a class for clones that have expanded.

>TRBJ2-7|-|TRBV27|-|14
TGTGCCAGCAGTTTATCCGGGGGTAGGTACGAGCAGTACTTC
CASSLSGGRYEQYF
>TRBJ2-2|-|TRBV7-2|TRBD2|17
TGTGCCAGCAGCTTAGTGGGACTAGCGGGAGTTGCCGGGGAGCTGTTTTTT
CASSLVGLAGVAGELFF
>TRBJ2-7|-|TRBV5-6|TRBD2|15
TGTGCCAGCAGCTTCTGGACTAGCGGTTCCTACGAGCAGTACTTC
CASSFWTSGSYEQYF
>TRBJ2-1|-|TRBV2|TRBD2|15
TGTGCCAGCAGTGCAGCAGCGGGGGGCAACATAGAGCAGTTCTTC
CASSAAAGGNIEQFF
>TRBJ2-5|-|TRBV2|TRBD2|16
TGTGCCAGCAGTGGGGAAAGAATAGCGGGAGGAGAGACCCAGTACTTC
CASSGERIAGGETQYF
>TRBJ2-3|-|TRBV7-6|-|13
TGTGCCAGCAGCTTAGCGCGGGGAGATACGCAGTATTTT
CASSLARGDTQYF
>TRBJ1-3|-|TRBV2|-|15
TGTGCCAGCAGAATGTTCGGGAACTCTGGAAACACCATATATTTT
CASRMFGNSGNTIYF
>TRBJ2-1|-|TRBV27|TRBD1|14
TGTGCCAGCGCCATAGGGACAGGACGCCATGAGCAGTTCTTC
CASAIGTGRHEQFF
>TRBJ1-1|-|TRBV6-6|TRBD1|14
TGTGCCAGCAGTGGAACAGGGGTTCTCGCTGAAGCTTTCTTT
CASSGTGVLAEAFF
>TRBJ1-1|once|TRBV10-3|-|11
TGTGCCATTGCGCGGGACACTGAAGCTTTCTTT
CAIARDTEAFF
>TRBJ1-1|-|TRBV28|-|13
TGTGCCAGCTCTTTGGGGGGGGGCACTGAAGCTTTCTTT
CASSLGGGTEAFF
>TRBJ2-1|-|TRBV6-5|-|15
TGTGCCAGCACCCCTACTAGAGCGGGCTACAATGAGCAGTTCTTC
CASTPTRAGYNEQFF
>TRBJ2-7|-|TRBV4-3|TRBD1|15
TGCGCCAGCAGCCAAGTGACAGGGGGACACTACGAGCAGTACTTC
CASSQVTGGHYEQYF
>TRBJ1-1|-|TRBV6-1|-|17
TGTGCCAGCAGTGACGGCTTCGGGGGATACATGAACACTGAAGCTTTCTTT
CASSDGFGGYMNTEAFF
>TRBJ2-7|-|TRBV2|-|15
TGTGCCAGCAGTCCCGGTGGAGTAGGTACCTACGAGCAGTACTTC
CASSPGGVGTYEQYF
>TRBJ1-2|-|TRBV5-1|TRBD1|12
TGCGCCAGCAGCTCCGGGGGACAGAGTAACACCTTC
CASSSGGQSNTF
>TRBJ1-1|-|TRBV28|TRBD1|14
TGTGCCAGCAGTTTCTTAGGACAGGTCACTGAAGCTTTCTTT
CASSFLGQVTEAFF
>TRBJ2-1|-|TRBV28|TRBD2|15
TGTGCCAGCACTCAGATGGGGGAGGGCCTCAATGAGCAGTTCTTC
CASTQMGEGLNEQFF
>TRBJ1-2|-|TRBV5-4|-|15
TGTGCCAGCAGCTTGGCCTCTGGACAAAACTATGACTACACCTTC
CASSLASGQNYDYTF
>TRBJ2-1|-|TRBV6-4|TRBD2|13
TGTGCCAGCTCTGGAGATAGCGGGGGGGTTCACTTCTTC
CASSGDSGGVHFF
>TRBJ1-5|-|TRBV11-2|-|13
TGTGCCAGCAGCTTACACATTAATCAGCCCCAGCATTTT
CASSLHINQPQHF
>TRBJ2-5|once|TRBV6-1|-|14
TGTGCCAGCATAAGACAGCCGTACCAAGAGACCCAGTACTTC
CASIRQPYQETQYF
>TRBJ1-1|-|TRBV11-2|-|16
TGTGCCAGCAGCTCACCTTCGCGGAGGCAAAGGGCTGAAGCTTTCTTT
CASSSPSRRQRAEAFF
>TRBJ1-1|-|TRBV5-8|TRBD1|16
TGTGCCAGCAGCTTGGGGACAGGGACATGGAACACTGAAGCTTTCTTT
CASSLGTGTWNTEAFF
>TRBJ2-2|-|TRBV7-9|-|15
TGTGCCAGCAGCGACCGACTAGACGGCACCGGGGAGCTGTTTTTT
CASSDRLDGTGELFF
>TRBJ2-2|-|TRBV6-1|-|13
TGTGCCACCCCAGCTAGCGACACCGGGGAGCTGTTTTTT
CATPASDTGELFF
>TRBJ2-1|few|TRBV29-1|-|11
TGCAGCGTAGCTATAGGGGGTTCTAGGTTCTTC
CSVAIGGSRFF
>TRBJ1-1|-|TRBV27|-|13
TGTGCCAGCAACAGACAGAAAACTACTGAAGCTTTCTTT
CASNRQKTTEAFF